Below, one T cell receptor (beta chain) is given with its context. CDR3 length: 14 amino acids. V lost 2 bases and J lost 6; bases outside the gene matches: 4. Germline assignment: CDR1 SGHRS and CDR2 YFSETQ. Each CDR3 protein is one row after TCRdb ran MiXCR on the 5' RACE reads. The sample has 350,000 to 550,000 distinct CDR3 sequences; approximately 18% are singletons. The sample is drawn from a study of T cells after yellow fever vaccination. The sequenced sample was PBMCs, obtained before the yellow fever booster vaccination. The sequence came from a young man who received the YFV17D yellow fever vaccine. The chain employs TRBV5-1 and TRBJ2-4, with 8 bases lining up with TRBD1. The CDR3 region is CASSFDRGPNIQYF. CDR3 bases: TGCGCCAGCAGCTTCGACAGGGGACCAAACATTCAGTACTTC.